The T cell receptor beta chain described here comes from a study of a mutant IDH1 vaccine in newly diagnosed glioma. The germline gives CDR1 MNHEY, CDR2 SMNVEV (reference sequence). The V gene lost 1 base and the J gene lost 4 bases, with 13 bases spanning the gap. The CDR3 runs to 16 residues. The data were produced by immunoSEQ multiplex PCR, yet TCRdb's version contains in-frame clones alone and is incomplete. The table has around 120,000 clones, about four fifths seen once; the top ten hold about 5.5%. Remarks on this clone: What it binds is unknown.

Time point described: week 11, during vaccination. Each dose of the vaccine consisted of 300 ug of mutant IDH1 20-mer peptide, with topical imiquimod. The receptor was isolated from a man in his forties with glioma. The input for sequencing was PBMCs, taken from a glioma patient whose treatment included an IDH1 peptide vaccine. The rearrangement links TRBV27 to TRBJ1-4; tentatively, D is TRBD1 (6 bases). The CDR3 here is CASSLYAGALNEKLFF. CDR3 coding DNA: TGTGCCAGCAGTTTATATGCAGGGGCGCTTAATGAAAAACTGTTTTTT.